The 3 T cell receptor beta chains given below trace back to one sample, sequenced in a study of naive and memory T cell subsets. Both TRBC1 and TRBC2 were covered by a beta constant-region primer of two equimolar oligonucleotides. TCRdb ran MiXCR on the UMI-ligation and nested PCR reads and lists one entry per CDR3 protein. The sample has approximately 140,000 distinct CDR3 sequences, about 17% seen once. The sequenced sample consisted of naive CD4+ T cells from blood. The receptors originated from a human donor in good health.

J is TRBJ2-2 and V is TRBV2; D unclear. CDR3 size: 13 residues. Germline V gene lookup returns CDR1 SNHLY and CDR2 FYNNEI. V dropped 6 bases and J dropped 1 base, with 6 bases sitting between them. The CDR3 is CASSSENTGELFF. Written as DNA, the CDR3 is TGTGCCAGCAGCTCAGAGAACACCGGGGAGCTGTTTTTT.

V and J are TRBV3-1 and TRBJ2-6; TRBD2 might be the D (6 bases). The ends were cut back, 9 bases at V and 0 bases at J, with 9 bases in the middle. The CDR3 runs to 14 residues. Germline V lookup: CDR1 LGHDT, CDR2 YNNKEL (reference sequence). The CDR3, as DNA: TGTGCCAGTACTAGCTTCTCTGGGGCCAACGTCCTGACTTTC. Translated, it gives CASTSFSGANVLTF.

The chain has TRBV2 and TRBJ2-1; weak D call: TRBD1 (6 bases). This CDR3 contains 12 residues. The germline V gene has CDR1 SNHLY and CDR2 FYNNEI. V lost 2 bases and J lost 9, with 8 bases in between. CDR3 protein: CASSEQGTEQFF. The CDR3 DNA follows: TGTGCCAGCAGTGAACAGGGGACTGAGCAGTTCTTC.